Following are 19 T cell receptor beta chains from one sample sequenced in a study of blood T cell repertoires in COVID-19. Repertoires were generated with immunoSEQ multiplex PCR, while TCRdb's copy carries only in-frame clones and drops some. Here the sample spans approximately 110,000 clones, around 82% being singletons. Sequencing was carried out using peripheral blood. These receptors all stem from a woman in her fifties or sixties with acute or convalescent COVID-19.

This chain connects TRBV5-1 to TRBJ1-1, with D possibly being TRBD1 (5 bases). V was pared by 3 bases and J by 7 bases, with 16 bases between. This CDR3 spans 14 amino acids. The germline V gene encodes CDR1 SGHRS and CDR2 YFSETQ. CDR3: CASSSDSFLSEAFF. In DNA form, the CDR3 reads TGCGCCAGCAGCTCAGACAGCTTTCTAAGTGAAGCTTTCTTT.

The V and J genes are TRBV7-2 and TRBJ2-7; a possible D gene is TRBD2 (6 bases). The CDR3 consists of 13 residues. From germline, CDR1 is SGHTA and CDR2 FQGNSA. Trimming took off 0 bases at V and 3 bases at J, with 6 bases between the two ends. The CDR3 sequence: CASSLAGGYEQYF. CDR3 nucleotides: TGTGCCAGCAGCTTAGCGGGGGGCTACGAGCAGTACTTC.

V and J are TRBV2 and TRBJ1-4; the match to TRBD1 covers 10 bases. The ends lost 9 bases at V and 8 bases at J; junction bases unmatched: 6. The CDR3 totals 13 residues. The germline V gene encodes CDR1 SNHLY and CDR2 FYNNEI. The CDR3 is CARKGTGAEKLFF. In DNA, the CDR3 is TGTGCCAGGAAGGGGACAGGGGCAGAAAAACTGTTTTTT.

This clone was detected once. V and J are TRBV3-1 (or the pseudogene TRBV3-2) and TRBJ1-6; 8 bases are shared with TRBD1. The CDR3 is 16 amino acids. Germline CDR1 reads LGHDT; CDR2 reads YNNKEL (reference sequence). Trimming removed 1 base from V and 10 bases from J; junction bases left unmatched: 9. The CDR3 region is CASSQGSGTGISPLHF. The CDR3 coding sequence is TGTGCCAGCAGCCAAGGGTCCGGGACAGGAATCTCACCCCTCCACTTT.

This rearrangement joins TRBV5-1 to TRBJ1-1; 7 nucleotides line up with TRBD1. The trim removed 5 bases at V and 4 bases at J, leaving 5 bases unmatched. The CDR3 is made up of 13 amino acids. CDR1 is SGHRS and CDR2 is YFSETQ in the germline V gene. CDR3 protein: CASRQGWGTEAFF. The CDR3 DNA is TGCGCCAGCAGACAGGGGTGGGGCACTGAAGCTTTCTTT.

This sequence joins TRBV7-2 and TRBJ1-3; D gene ambiguous. Germline V gene data show CDR1 as SGHTA and CDR2 as FQGNSA. V lost 2 bases and J 6 bases, leaving 8 bases between the germline ends. CDR3 size: 13 residues. The CDR3 region is CASSLQAPNTIYF. CDR3 DNA sequence: TGTGCCAGCAGCTTACAGGCGCCAAACACCATATATTTT.

The chain carries TRBV6-5 and TRBJ1-6; D unresolved. Germline assignment: CDR1 MNHEY and CDR2 SVGAGI. CDR3 length: 14 amino acids. The germline V and J ends were trimmed by 6 bases and 7 bases, with 13 bases remaining between them. The CDR3 DNA sequence: TGTGCCAGCAGCACGGGGATCATAAATTCACCCCTCCACTTT. Translated, it gives CASSTGIINSPLHF.

The V gene is TRBV30, the J gene TRBJ1-2; 10 nucleotides align to TRBD1. Germline CDR1 and CDR2: GTSNPN and SVGIG (reference sequence). This CDR3 region has 14 residues. Trimming at V came to 5 bases and at J to 4 bases, leaving 7 bases not matched to a gene. The CDR3 nucleotides read TGTGCCTGGGAGAGGGACAGGGGTATCTATGGCTACACCTTC. Protein: CAWERDRGIYGYTF.

The CDR3 DNA follows: TGTGCCAGTAGGGGGCGAGGTTTGGAGACCCAGTACTTC. This translates into CASRGRGLETQYF. The genes are TRBV19 and TRBJ2-5, with D possibly TRBD1 on 5 matching bases. V was shortened by 6 bases and J by 5 bases, with 13 bases between the two germline ends. This CDR3 comprises 13 residues. CDR1 is LNHDA, CDR2 SQIVND, per germline (reference sequence).

The chain has TRBV2 and TRBJ1-4, with D possibly being TRBD1 (5 bases). The CDR3 has 14 amino acids. V lost 3 bases to trimming and J lost 8 bases, with 13 bases between them. Germline CDR1 SNHLY, CDR2 FYNNEI. For the CDR3, the DNA is TGTGCCAGCAGTGAGCAAGGGGCTGGAGAAAAACTGTTTTTT. Its protein is CASSEQGAGEKLFF. The full variable domain, its missing parts supplied by reference TRBV2 and TRBJ1-4, is EPEVTQTPSHQVTQMGQEVILRCVPISNHLYFYWYRQILGQKVEFLVSFYNNEISEKSEIFDDQFSVERPDGSNFTLKIRSTKLEDSAMYFCASSEQGAGEKLFFGSGTQLSVL.

This sequence joins TRBV14 and TRBJ2-7; perhaps TRBD2 as D (6 bases). The germline V gene encodes CDR1 SGHDN and CDR2 FVKESK. The CDR3 consists of 14 residues. The ends were cut back, 4 bases at V and 4 bases at J, with 14 bases in the middle. Here the CDR3 DNA reads TGTGCCAGCAGCCGCGCCGGGGGAGGATACGAGCAGTACTTC. Its translation is CASSRAGGGYEQYF.

The chain couples TRBV9 to TRBJ1-3; TRBD1 agrees at 8 bases. The germline CDR1 and CDR2 sequences are SGDLS and YYNGEE. The CDR3 runs to 13 residues. J was trimmed by 4 bases and V by 3 bases; bases with no gene match: 0. CDR3 in DNA: TGTGCCAGCAGCGGACAGGGGGGAAACACCATATATTTT. As protein: CASSGQGGNTIYF.

The V and J genes are TRBV5-1 and TRBJ1-2; 7 bases are shared with TRBD1. The CDR3 runs 18 residues. Germline loops: CDR1 SGHRS, CDR2 YFSETQ. Unmatched junction bases numbered 22, after V lost 5 bases and J lost 6 bases. Here the CDR3 reads CASRPVLESQGEGNGYTF. CDR3 in DNA: TGCGCCAGCAGGCCTGTTTTGGAGTCGCAGGGGGAAGGGAATGGCTACACCTTC.

The rearrangement uses TRBV4-1 and TRBJ1-4; D may be TRBD1 (6 bases). This CDR3 is 15 amino acids long. The V and J ends lost 4 bases and 5 bases respectively, with 14 bases between them. The germline V gene has CDR1 MGHRA and CDR2 YSYEKL. CDR3 loop: CASSPKGGGNEKLFF. Here the CDR3 DNA reads TGCGCCAGCAGCCCCAAAGGGGGTGGGAATGAAAAACTGTTTTTT.

This chain joins TRBV2 and TRBJ1-5, with TRBD1 identical over 10 bases. V gave up 4 bases and J gave up 6 bases; unmatched junction bases: 6. CDR3 length: 15 amino acids. Per germline, CDR1 SNHLY and CDR2 FYNNEI. This CDR3 reads CASSVGQGEGQPQHF. The CDR3 nucleotides are TGTGCCAGCAGTGTCGGACAGGGGGAAGGTCAGCCCCAGCATTTT.

This clone was seen only once. The CDR3 here is CASSPRLRGPNEKLFF. CDR3 DNA: TGTGCCAGCAGTCCCCGCCTCAGGGGGCCTAATGAAAAACTGTTTTTT. V is TRBV27 and J is TRBJ1-4; 8 bases agree with TRBD1. Germline V gene sequence: CDR1 MNHEY, CDR2 SMNVEV (reference sequence). J gave up 3 bases and V 5 bases, and 8 bases lay outside the gene matches. The CDR3 is made up of 16 amino acids.

This chain joins TRBV4-1 and TRBJ2-2; no firm D call. Germline assignment: CDR1 MGHRA and CDR2 YSYEKL. This CDR3 is 15 amino acids long. With 1 base removed from V and 1 base from J, the gap between germline ends came to 7 bases. CDR3: CASSQVQLNTGELFF. The DNA of the CDR3 is TGCGCCAGCAGCCAAGTGCAACTGAACACCGGGGAGCTGTTTTTT.

The chain employs TRBV3-1 (or the pseudogene TRBV3-2) and TRBJ2-7; D is possibly TRBD2 (5 bases). Germline CDR1 LGHDT, CDR2 YNNKEL (reference sequence). CDR3 size: 14 residues. V was clipped by 0 bases and J by 6 bases, with 12 bases between them. The CDR3 sequence: CASSQDLLEGEQYF. As DNA, the CDR3 is TGTGCCAGCAGCCAAGATCTACTAGAGGGCGAGCAGTACTTC.

This chain connects TRBV30 to TRBJ1-2; TRBD1 agrees at 7 bases. V shed 3 bases and J 8 bases; nucleotides not matched to a gene: 12. Germline V gene sequence: CDR1 GTSNPN, CDR2 SVGIG (reference sequence). The CDR3 runs 14 residues. CDR3 in DNA: TGTGCCTGGAGGCCGCGGGACAGTTTGTGGGGCTACACCTTC. Its translation is CAWRPRDSLWGYTF.